A selection of T cell receptor beta chains follows, all from one sample in a study of blood T cell repertoires in COVID-19. This table comes from immunoSEQ multiplex PCR, and its TCRdb copy is limited to in-frame clones, with some not included. The profile covers more than 350,000 clones, with roughly 88% appearing a single time and less than 1.5% taken by the ten largest. The sequenced sample was PBMCs or T cells enriched from blood (not recorded which). The receptors originated from a woman aged 18-29 years who had been exposed to COVID-19. The CDR3 runs from the conserved cysteine through the conserved F or W. The order of the fields is CDR3 DNA, CDR3 protein, J gene, clone size, D gene, V gene. A D gene is named only where the DNA matches it firmly. Size is stated for part of the rows, as once, few or many counts, or as a class when the clone is expanded.

DNA: TGTGCCAGCAGCCCCCGGGACAGGGAGGGCTACGAGCAGTACTTC
CDR3: CASSPRDREGYEQYF
J: TRBJ2-7
size: NA
D: TRBD1
V: TRBV7-6

DNA: TGTGCCAGCAGCTTAGGGAACAGGGGAGCTGAGCAGTTCTTC
CDR3: CASSLGNRGAEQFF
J: TRBJ2-1
size: NA
D: TRBD1
V: TRBV7-9

DNA: TGTGCCAGCAGCCAGGACGGCTCCGGGGTCGACTACGAGCAGTACTTC
CDR3: CASSQDGSGVDYEQYF
J: TRBJ2-7
size: NA
D: NA
V: TRBV14

DNA: TGTGCCAGCAGGCGGGGGGGACTCAATGAGCAGTTCTTC
CDR3: CASRRGGLNEQFF
J: TRBJ2-1
size: NA
D: TRBD2
V: TRBV27

DNA: TGTGCCAGCAGCGAGGGGGCTAATGAAAAACTGTTTTTT
CDR3: CASSEGANEKLFF
J: TRBJ1-4
size: once
D: NA
V: TRBV9

DNA: TGCGCCAGCAGCTTGACTTCCGACAATGAGCAGTTCTTC
CDR3: CASSLTSDNEQFF
J: TRBJ2-1
size: NA
D: NA
V: TRBV5-1

DNA: TGTGCCAGCAGGGCAGGGACTAGCGGATACAATGAGCAGTTCTTC
CDR3: CASRAGTSGYNEQFF
J: TRBJ2-1
size: once
D: TRBD2
V: TRBV27

DNA: TGTGCCAGCAGCTTCCCAGGAAAGACTGAGCAGTTCTTC
CDR3: CASSFPGKTEQFF
J: TRBJ2-1
size: NA
D: NA
V: TRBV7-6

DNA: TGTGCCAGCAGCCCAAGGGGGACAGCTGGCTACACCTTC
CDR3: CASSPRGTAGYTF
J: TRBJ1-2
size: NA
D: TRBD1
V: TRBV7-8

DNA: TGTGCCAGCAGCTTACGCCCGGTCTATGAGCAGTTCTTC
CDR3: CASSLRPVYEQFF
J: TRBJ2-1
size: NA
D: NA
V: TRBV11-2

DNA: TGTGCCAGCAGCTACCTCAGGGACTCCTACGAGCAGTACTTC
CDR3: CASSYLRDSYEQYF
J: TRBJ2-7
size: once
D: NA
V: TRBV11-2

DNA: TGTGCCAGCAGTTCCGTCGCAGGGGCCTCCTACGAGCAGTACTTC
CDR3: CASSSVAGASYEQYF
J: TRBJ2-7
size: NA
D: NA
V: TRBV6-6

DNA: TGCAGCGTCTTGACAGCATCCTACAATGAGCAGTTCTTC
CDR3: CSVLTASYNEQFF
J: TRBJ2-1
size: NA
D: NA
V: TRBV29-1

DNA: TGCGCCAGCAGCTCCGGACTAGCGGGTAATGGGGATACGCAGTATTTT
CDR3: CASSSGLAGNGDTQYF
J: TRBJ2-3
size: NA
D: TRBD2
V: TRBV5-1

DNA: TGTGCCACCAGTGAACCGAACTCCGGGGAGCTGTTTTTT
CDR3: CATSEPNSGELFF
J: TRBJ2-2
size: NA
D: NA
V: TRBV24-1

DNA: TGTGCCACCAGCAGGAAGTATACAGGGGAGGCACGGGAGACCCAGTACTTC
CDR3: CATSRKYTGEARETQYF
J: TRBJ2-5
size: NA
D: NA
V: TRBV15

DNA: TGTGCCAGCGCCCCGCCGCAGGATCGATATGGCTACACCTTC
CDR3: CASAPPQDRYGYTF
J: TRBJ1-2
size: NA
D: NA
V: TRBV28

DNA: TGCGCCAGCAGCCAAGAGGGCAGAGTGAACTATGGCTACACCTTC
CDR3: CASSQEGRVNYGYTF
J: TRBJ1-2
size: NA
D: NA
V: TRBV4-3

DNA: TGCGCCAGCAGCCAAGGGGAGACTAATGAAAAACTGTTTTTT
CDR3: CASSQGETNEKLFF
J: TRBJ1-4
size: NA
D: NA
V: TRBV4-1

DNA: TGTGCCAGCAGCGTAGCCCAGGGACCCGCGGGGGGCTACACCTTC
CDR3: CASSVAQGPAGGYTF
J: TRBJ1-2
size: NA
D: NA
V: TRBV9

DNA: TGTGCCAGCAGTTTCGGGGGCTCCTATAATTCACCCCTCCACTTT
CDR3: CASSFGGSYNSPLHF
J: TRBJ1-6
size: NA
D: NA
V: TRBV28

DNA: TGTGCCAGCAGTGGGGGCCGGGCAGGGGGCCTCTACGAGCAGTACTTC
CDR3: CASSGGRAGGLYEQYF
J: TRBJ2-7
size: NA
D: TRBD1
V: TRBV2

DNA: TGTGCCAGCAGCTTTGGACTAGCGGGAGGTTCGCAGTTCTTC
CDR3: CASSFGLAGGSQFF
J: TRBJ2-1
size: NA
D: TRBD2
V: TRBV7-2

DNA: TGTGCCACCAGTGAACCCCGGACTAGCGCAGACACCGGGGAGCTGTTTTTT
CDR3: CATSEPRTSADTGELFF
J: TRBJ2-2
size: NA
D: TRBD2
V: TRBV24-1

DNA: TGTGCCAGTTTTGCGGGGGGGGTTGGCAATCAGCCCCAGCATTTT
CDR3: CASFAGGVGNQPQHF
J: TRBJ1-5
size: NA
D: NA
V: TRBV19

DNA: TGCGCCAGCAGCCAAGATCACCCTGGGGCGTGGCAGGGGTACCCCTACGAGCAGTACTTC
CDR3: CASSQDHPGAWQGYPYEQYF
J: TRBJ2-7
size: NA
D: NA
V: TRBV4-3

DNA: TGTGCCAGCAGTCCCGACAGGGGCTTGTCCTACGAGCAGTACTTC
CDR3: CASSPDRGLSYEQYF
J: TRBJ2-7
size: NA
D: TRBD1
V: TRBV5-6

DNA: TGTGCCAGCAGCCAAGAGCAGGCTACCTTCAACTATGGCTACACCTTC
CDR3: CASSQEQATFNYGYTF
J: TRBJ1-2
size: few
D: NA
V: TRBV4-2

DNA: TGTGCCAGCAGCCCTTGGGTCGGACAGCAAGCCTACGAGCAGTACTTC
CDR3: CASSPWVGQQAYEQYF
J: TRBJ2-7
size: NA
D: NA
V: TRBV5-6